Sequencing of this TCR beta chain was carried out in a study of blood T cell repertoires in COVID-19 (dated by TCRdb to about 2020). Regarding the study in general: Collaborator samples came from the United States, Italy and Spain and covered acute and convalescent phases of COVID-19. Where available, HLA class I and class II types were obtained from metadata supplied by the sample provider rather than from assay-based typing. Sample metadata almost always included a de-identified subject ID, COVID-19 status, age in years and sex. A freely available public database, intended as a resource for researchers studying the immune response to SARS-CoV-2, is where the repertoires were released. The samples were drawn from the first 160 participants of the ongoing ImmuneRACE study and from 1,200 or so subjects provided by 6 global collaborators. The material from the prospective study consisted of cDNA or gDNA derived from T cells, B-cell-depleted T cells, or PBMCs. The dataset comprised deeply sampled blood TCRbeta repertoires from subjects exposed to, actively infected with, or recovered from COVID-19. The paper as a whole reports these results and caveats: How much clinical and demographic metadata was included differed by source and by participant, and the metadata was provided uncurated.

In the prospective study, participants were about 18 to 89 years old, resided in around 25 geographic areas of the United States, and were enrolled through a virtual design. To assign participants to cohorts, the prospective study relied on clinical history that participants themselves reported in a screening survey and a study questionnaire. For ImmuneRACE Cohort 3, a participant was defined as recovered based on two consecutive negative NP/OP PCR tests, clearance by a healthcare professional, or resolution of symptoms. Each participant in the prospective study had whole blood, serum and a nasopharyngeal or oropharyngeal swab collected by mobile phlebotomists. Over a roughly 2-month period, participants in the prospective study had the option of providing additional blood draws and questionnaires. Prospective study blood samples were shipped either frozen or at room temperature before DNA extraction.

Details on this clone: Its antigen has not been determined. Base-call qualities are not available, and no considerably larger clone is one nucleotide away.

TCRbeta CDR3 regions were amplified from genomic DNA by means of the immunoSEQ Assay, a bias-controlled multiplex PCR. In the source study's methods: Nucleated cell counts per sample were estimated from amplification of reference gene primers within the assay. To quantify the absolute abundance of each unique TCRbeta CDR3 rearrangement, sequence reads were collapsed and filtered. Productive Simpson clonality was computed per sample as the square root of Simpson's diversity index over productive rearrangements. TCRdb stores this immuneACCESS table with in-frame sequences only. Part of the clones is absent; in the studies checked, under half of the shortfall reflects unresolved V genes, and no reason is known for the rest. V and J calls and clone size are copied from that table; D and trimming were computed from the DNA. The sample includes about 330,000 clones, with more than 85% observed a single time. The ten biggest clones cover 15% to 20% of the sample.

The germline V gene sets CDR1 to SGHRS and CDR2 to YFSETQ. V drops 4 bases and J drops 3 bases, leaving 14 bases in between. The CDR3 goes from the cysteine to the phenylalanine over 14 residues. The retained sequence is limited to the CDR3, 42 bases, with the frame set at the first base. Sequencing was performed on PBMCs or T cells enriched from blood (not recorded which). In this chain, TRBV5-1 is recombined with TRBJ2-7; the D gene cannot be named for sure. The origin of this receptor is a woman between 25 and 40 years old who had recovered from COVID-19. The CDR3 here reads CASSQTTPRYEQYF. The DNA sequence is given as TGCGCCAGCAGCCAAACGACACCCCGCTACGAGCAGTACTTC.